This T cell receptor (beta chain) was sequenced in a study of early T cells in non-severe SARS-CoV-2 infection (dated by TCRdb to the early 2020s). Regarding the complete study: Because TCR sequencing was done on bulk RNA from unsorted whole blood, the alpha and beta chains could not be paired.

In regard to this clonotype: Its antigen is still unknown. Base quality data are lacking; no much larger clone is found one base away.

A case-control design nested within a healthcare worker cohort in London, UK, was used, with weekly nasopharyngeal swab PCR tests and blood sampling performed. Healthcare workers were recruited between 23 and 31 March 2020, during the week of the UK lockdown, and were followed weekly for up to about 15 weeks. The paper as a whole reports these results and caveats: VDJdb matching was skewed toward anti-spike CD8 responses and likely underestimated virus-specific expansions, missing private and CD4 specificities.

Library method: 5' RACE. Sequenced on a NextSeq 500. The TCR library protocol attached unique molecular identifiers to individual cDNA molecules to correct for sequencing error and PCR bias. Sequencing covered both TCR alpha and beta chains, and within each sample the abundances of alpha and beta sequences were tightly co-correlated. Per the authors' processing: Decombinator V4 was used to perform V gene, J gene and CDR3 annotation of TCR sequences. TCRs were defined as expanded if a significant change between any two time points was detected under a Poisson model with p below 0.0001. TCR abundances were normalised to the total number of TCRs sequenced in each sample and reported as counts per million. TRAV1-2 paired with TRAJ12, TRAJ20 or TRAJ33 defined MAIT TCRs, while TRAV10 paired with TRAJ18 defined iNKT TCRs. VDJdb, accessed 1 November 2021, was searched for CMV, EBV and SARS-CoV-2 annotated TCRs, with TCRs annotated for multiple antigens excluded. The public reads were quality trimmed at Q25 with fastp and then assembled into clones with MiXCR by TCRdb, keeping productive beta chains. Here each entry gathers all rows of one CDR3 protein and keeps the most common genes and DNA. These V and J calls rely on TCRdb rather than the paper's analysis. Across this sample there are 100,000 or so distinct CDR3 sequences, with roughly 17% seen only once. The ten largest clones represent about 4.7% of the sample.

CDR3 length: 12 amino acids, cysteine to phenylalanine. The DNA shown is the 36-base CDR3, in frame from base 1. Trimming at the junction amounts to 3 bases on V and 7 bases on J, and the germline ends lie 7 bases apart. The germline V gene gives CDR1 as WSHSY and CDR2 as SAAADI. The rearrangement joined TRBV10-2 to TRBJ2-1; the D gene cannot be named for sure. The TCR sequence derives from an adult who was a healthcare worker with PCR-confirmed SARS-CoV-2 infection or an uninfected control (not recorded which). The material was whole blood, obtained at baseline. The CDR3 region reads CASSELLNEQFF. The nucleotides are TGCGCCAGCAGTGAACTCCTGAATGAGCAGTTCTTC.